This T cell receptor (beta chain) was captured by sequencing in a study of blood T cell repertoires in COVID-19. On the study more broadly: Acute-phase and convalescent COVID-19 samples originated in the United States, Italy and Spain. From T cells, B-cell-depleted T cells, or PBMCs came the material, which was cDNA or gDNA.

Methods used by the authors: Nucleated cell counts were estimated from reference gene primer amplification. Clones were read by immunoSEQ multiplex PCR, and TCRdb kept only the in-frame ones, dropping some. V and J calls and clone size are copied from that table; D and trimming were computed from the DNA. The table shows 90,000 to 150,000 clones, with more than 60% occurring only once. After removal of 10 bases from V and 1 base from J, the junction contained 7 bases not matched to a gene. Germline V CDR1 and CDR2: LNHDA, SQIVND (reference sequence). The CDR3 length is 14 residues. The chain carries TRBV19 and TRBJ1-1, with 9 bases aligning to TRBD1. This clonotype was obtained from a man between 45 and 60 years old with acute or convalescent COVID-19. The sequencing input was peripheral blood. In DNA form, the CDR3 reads TGTGCCAATGAAGAGGGACAGGGGAACACTGAAGCTTTCTTT. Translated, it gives CANEEGQGNTEAFF.